These 14 T cell receptor beta chains were sequenced from one sample in a study of T cell changes during pregnancy in multiple sclerosis. TCRdb keeps only in-frame clones here, not all; method: immunoSEQ multiplex PCR. This table holds under 65,000 clones, around 93% found once. Sample: CD8+ T cells from peripheral blood mononuclear cells, taken in the second trimester of pregnancy. These receptors all stem from a female donor with multiple sclerosis, enrolled in a pregnancy study.

The chain is built from TRBV5-5 and TRBJ1-2, with 12 bases aligning to TRBD1. CDR3 size: 17 residues. J gave up 6 bases and V 4 bases, and 13 bases lay outside the gene matches. Germline values: CDR1 SGHKS, CDR2 YYEKEE (reference sequence). The DNA of the CDR3 is TGTGCCAGCAGCATCCGGGACAGGGGGCGCTACTTGGATGGCTACACCTTC. Protein product: CASSIRDRGRYLDGYTF.

The chain uses TRBV9 and TRBJ1-1; 8 positions match TRBD1. The junction had 15 bases not matched to a gene; V was cut back by 2 bases and J by 6 bases. The CDR3 has 17 amino acids. Germline V gene lookup returns CDR1 SGDLS and CDR2 YYNGEE. The CDR3 DNA is TGTGCCAGCAGCGTGTGGGGCAGGGGGCCGGCGGACTCTGAAGCTTTCTTT. It is translated as CASSVWGRGPADSEAFF. The full variable domain, with the rest looked up from reference TRBV9 and TRBJ1-1, is DSGVTQTPKHLITATGQRVTLRCSPRSGDLSVYWYQQSLDQGLQFLIQYYNGEERAKGNILERFSAQQFPDLHSELNLSSLELGDSALYFCASSVWGRGPADSEAFFGQGTRLTVV.

The V and J genes are TRBV15 and TRBJ2-7, with 9 nucleotides matching TRBD1. The ends lost 5 bases at V and 3 bases at J; junction bases unmatched: 5. This CDR3 is 14 amino acids long. Germline V CDR1 and CDR2: LNHNV, YYDKDF (reference sequence). Here the CDR3 reads CATSPGTGNYEQYF. In DNA, the CDR3 is TGTGCCACCAGCCCCGGGACAGGGAACTACGAGCAGTACTTC.

The J gene is TRBJ2-1, the V gene TRBV28, with 14 bases that match TRBD2. With V trimmed by 7 bases and J by 3 bases, 17 bases remained unmatched. The CDR3 loop spans 20 amino acids. From germline, CDR1 is MDHEN and CDR2 SYDVKM. The CDR3 sequence: CASTTLSGTSGSSYYNEQFF. The CDR3 bases are TGTGCCAGCACTACTCTGTCAGGGACTAGCGGGAGTTCCTACTACAATGAGCAGTTCTTC.

V and J are TRBV5-4 and TRBJ2-7; D may be TRBD1 (5 bases). The CDR3 contains 17 residues. V lost 3 bases and J 1 base, leaving 20 bases between the germline ends. In germline, CDR1 is SGHNT, CDR2 YYREEE (reference sequence). In nucleotides, the CDR3 is TGTGCCAGCAGCTATAAACGGACAATCGGAGCTTCCTACGAGCAGTACTTC. This sequence encodes CASSYKRTIGASYEQYF. The variable domain in full, with the rest retrieved from reference TRBV5-4 and TRBJ2-7, is ETGVTQSPTHLIKTRGQQVTLRCSSQSGHNTVSWYQQALGQGPQFIFQYYREEENGRGNFPPRFSGLQFPNYSSELNVNALELDDSALYLCASSYKRTIGASYEQYFGPGTRLTVT.

The rearrangement links TRBV7-9 to TRBJ1-2, with a tentative D call TRBD1 (5 bases). Trimming cost V 5 bases and J 3 bases, with 19 bases left between them. The CDR3 sequence is 16 residues long. Germline CDR1 is SEHNR and CDR2 is FQNEAQ (reference sequence). The CDR3 protein is CASSGLGQALDYGYTF. The CDR3 nucleotides read TGTGCCAGCAGCGGCCTGGGGCAGGCGCTGGACTATGGCTACACCTTC.

The chain couples TRBV5-1 to TRBJ2-3, with D unresolved. The CDR3 spans 15 residues. The V gene lost 1 base and the J gene lost 2 bases, with 11 bases spanning the gap. CDR1 and CDR2 from the germline V gene are SGHRS and YFSETQ. The CDR3 loop reads CASSLFGDFTDTQYF. The CDR3 coding sequence is TGCGCCAGCAGCTTGTTTGGAGATTTCACAGATACGCAGTATTTT.

The V call is TRBV10-3, the J call TRBJ2-7; the D is unclear. Germline CDR1 reads ENHRY; CDR2 reads SYGVKD. V was clipped by 7 bases and J by 2 bases, with 12 bases between them. CDR3 length: 13 residues. DNA of the CDR3: TGTGCCATCACGGTGATGGAGACCTACGAGCAGTACTTC. Its protein product is CAITVMETYEQYF.

This clone was detected only once. This chain links TRBV25-1 with TRBJ1-1; perhaps TRBD1 as D (5 bases). The CDR3 runs 13 residues. Trimming cost V 8 bases and J 4 bases, with 14 bases left between them. The germline V gene encodes CDR1 MGHDK and CDR2 SYGVNS. The DNA of the CDR3 is TGTGCCAGCGCAGGGCCGCCGGGCACTGAAGCTTTCTTT. It is translated as CASAGPPGTEAFF.

The J gene is TRBJ1-5, the V gene TRBV4-2; D uncertain. There are 14 residues in the CDR3. V shed 0 bases and J shed 7 bases, with 10 bases lying between them. Germline CDR1 is LGHNA and CDR2 is YNFKEQ. The DNA for the CDR3 is TGTGCCAGCAGCCAAGAAAGCGGTGGCCAGCCCCAGCATTTT. Translating it yields CASSQESGGQPQHF.

V usage is TRBV19 and J usage is TRBJ2-5; 11 nucleotides agree with TRBD2. Trimming cost V 4 bases and J 10 bases; bases outside gene matches: 8. The CDR3 length is 14 residues. Per the germline V gene, CDR1 is LNHDA and CDR2 is SQIVND (reference sequence). CDR3 protein: CASSTGLAGEHQYF. The CDR3 DNA sequence: TGTGCCAGTAGTACCGGACTAGCGGGTGAGCACCAGTACTTC.

The rearrangement joins TRBV6-5 to TRBJ2-1, with TRBD1 matching over 8 bases. V lost 7 bases and J lost 8; bases outside the gene matches: 7. The CDR3 has 13 residues. Germline assignment: CDR1 MNHEY and CDR2 SVGAGI. Here the CDR3 reads CASTGGALDEQFF. As DNA, the CDR3 is TGTGCCAGCACAGGGGGCGCTTTGGATGAGCAGTTCTTC.

The chain carries TRBV27 and TRBJ2-7, with 7 bases identical to TRBD1. The germline V gene has CDR1 MNHEY and CDR2 SMNVEV (reference sequence). Trimming took 4 bases from V and 4 from J; bases not matched to a gene: 10. The CDR3 is 15 residues long. The CDR3 nucleotides read TGTGCCAGCAGTTCACAGTCAGGGGGAGCTTACGAGCAGTACTTC. Translated: CASSSQSGGAYEQYF.

The V and J genes are TRBV19 and TRBJ2-7, with TRBD1 matching over 11 bases. The CDR3 runs 13 residues. After removal of 6 bases from V and 6 bases from J, the junction contained 4 bases not matched to a gene. CDR1 and CDR2 (germline): LNHDA, SQIVND (reference sequence). This CDR3 is CASRDRGRGEQYF. In DNA form, the CDR3 reads TGTGCCAGTAGGGACAGGGGGCGCGGCGAGCAGTACTTC.